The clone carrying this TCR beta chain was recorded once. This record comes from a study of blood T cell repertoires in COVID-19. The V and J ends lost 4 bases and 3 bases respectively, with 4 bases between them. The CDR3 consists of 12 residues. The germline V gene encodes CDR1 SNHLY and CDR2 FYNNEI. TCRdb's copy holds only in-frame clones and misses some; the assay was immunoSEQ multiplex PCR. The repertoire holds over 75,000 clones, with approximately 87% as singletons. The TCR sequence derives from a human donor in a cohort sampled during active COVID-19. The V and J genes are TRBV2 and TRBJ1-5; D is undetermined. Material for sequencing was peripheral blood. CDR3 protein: CASSGLNQPQHF. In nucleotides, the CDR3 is TGTGCCAGCAGTGGTCTCAATCAGCCCCAGCATTTT.